The clone carrying this TCR beta chain was seen a few times. Its antigen is not known. Every donor gave 7.5 to 10 milliliters of peripheral blood. Extraction of total RNA produced a minimum of 5 micrograms from each sample. The sample originates from a study of blood T cells in healthy people across ages. General study points: A strong correlation was found between TCR beta diversity and the percentage of naive T cells.

For the second PCR, which ran for roughly 7 to 11 cycles, a sample-barcoded 5' primer and a J-beta primer mix were used. TCRdb fed the 5' RACE reads into MiXCR, producing one record per CDR3 protein. This table has 700,000 or so distinct CDR3 sequences, 22% appearing once. Germline V lookup: CDR1 MNHEY, CDR2 SVGAGI. This CDR3 is built from 15 residues. Sequencing was carried out using blood. This sequence originates from a man aged 65 to 85 in good health. The chain couples TRBV6-5 to TRBJ2-5; the match to TRBD2 covers 13 bases. Near its end, the DNA agrees better with TRBJ2-1, so the J call may be wrong. CDR3 DNA sequence: TGTGCCAGCAGCAGAGGGACTAGCGGGGACAATGAGCAGTTCTTC. Residues: CASSRGTSGDNEQFF.